Sequencing of this T cell receptor (beta chain) was carried out in a study of cytomegalovirus exposure and HLA in healthy donors. The overall study: Membership in the Caucasian-associated ancestry cluster was found for 81% of approximately 430 genotyped donors.

Between the trimmed V and J ends, which lost 1 base and 0 bases, there was a span of 10 bases. The CDR3 totals 15 residues. The germline gives CDR1 SGHAT, CDR2 FQNNGV. This clone was counted only a few times. Researchers ran the PCR with 60 Vbeta and 13 Jbeta primers. Produced via immunoSEQ multiplex PCR; TCRdb's table is partial and in-frame only. The sample lists approximately 100,000 clones; just over 70% were seen once. The chain employs TRBV11-2 and TRBJ2-7; perhaps TRBD2 as D (5 bases). The receptor was isolated from a boy aged 5-17 years in good health and CMV-seronegative. The sample comprised PBMCs. CDR3: CASSLVPGSSYEQYF. CDR3 bases: TGTGCCAGCAGCTTAGTTCCGGGAAGCTCCTACGAGCAGTACTTC.